This TCR beta chain was profiled in a study of blood T cell repertoires in COVID-19. Study background: The United States, Italy and Spain were the sources of the acute and convalescent COVID-19 samples.

Germline lookup yields CDR1 KGHDR and CDR2 SFDVKD. The CDR3 consists of 15 residues. J was trimmed by 5 bases and V by 5 bases; bases with no gene match: 7. Participants, about 18 to 90 years old, spanned fewer than 30 US areas. As originally analysed: Nucleated cell number was recorded as an estimate derived from reference gene primer amplification. Produced via immunoSEQ multiplex PCR; TCRdb's table is partial and in-frame only. V, J and clone size reflect that table, while D and trimming were determined from the DNA. The sample yields about 330,000 clones, about nine tenths seen once. The TCR sequence derives from a woman aged 18-29 years who had recovered from COVID-19. The sample consisted of PBMCs or T cells enriched from blood (not recorded which). V usage is TRBV24-1 and J usage is TRBJ2-1, with 8 bases identical to TRBD2. CDR3 coding DNA: TGTGCCACCAGTGTTAGAACTAGCGGCAACAATGAGCAGTTCTTC. This codes for CATSVRTSGNNEQFF.